This TCR beta chain was documented in a study of molecular identifiers for immune sequencing clone quantification listed by TCRdb under 2018. About the full investigation: For a replicate experiment, RNA from 20,000 or 100,000 naive CD8 T cells was divided into five aliquots, and four of the five aliquots were sequenced. The study was a methods study using CD8 T cells to benchmark molecular-identifier clustering-based TCR repertoire sequencing (MIDCIRS) and TCR RNA copy counting.

Libraries of naive CD8 T cells were built from about 19,000 to 1,100,000 sorted cells, with 10%, 30% or 50% of the purified RNA used. On a BD FACSAria II, naive CD8 T cells were FACS-sorted as CD8+CD4-CCR7+CD45RA+ and collected into RLT Plus buffer. Detection sensitivity was tested by spiking Jurkat RNA equal to roughly nine TCR copies' worth into samples containing 20,000-1,000,000 naive CD8 T cells. CD8 T cells were enriched with RosetteSep CD8+ T Cell Enrichment Cocktail and Ficoll-Paque, followed by ACK red cell lysis. The library was made by PCR. TCRdb records NextSeq 500 as the sequencer. Preparation of bulk TCR libraries followed a previously described approach, with the TCR primers listed in Table S5. Purification of total RNA was performed with the Qiagen AllPrep DNA/RNA kit. Reads from multiple sequencing runs of the same library were pooled before analysis. The authors processed their data as follows. Reads were retained only if their TCR constant sequence matched exactly, and those retained reads were trimmed to 150 nt and grouped according to their 12-nt molecular barcodes. Reads in each barcode group were sub-clustered using a 15% Levenshtein threshold, and a quality-weighted consensus sequence was built for each RNA molecule. Non-functional sequences were discarded, and so were lower-count sequences lying one edit away from another sequence. Based on fitting two negative binomial distributions, any barcode sub-cluster with under 20% of the maximum read count was discarded. TCRdb's own reprocessing of the public reads used fastp at Q25 and MiXCR and kept productive beta chains. Every distinct CDR3 protein forms one entry, paired with its most common genes and DNA. The V and J calls reflect TCRdb's pipeline rather than the authors' work. The sample table holds hundreds of thousands of distinct CDR3 sequences, of which about 25% were seen once. The ten largest clones capture approximately 0.75% of the sample.

The CDR3 contains 16 residues, cysteine and phenylalanine counted. The read is trimmed to its CDR3 DNA, 48 bases read in frame from base 1. Per the germline V gene, SGHDT is the CDR1 and YYEEEE is the CDR2. The V end loses 0 bases and the J end loses 2 bases, and a stretch of 12 bases separates them. Paper-wide results and their limitations: A single cell's worth of spiked-in Jurkat TCR RNA was reported detectable even among 850,000 to 1,000,000 naive CD8 T cells. Highly expanded clone sizes could be underestimated because identical TCR molecules may share a barcode. About 2.9 recovered TCR RNA copies per cell were obtained by modeling, versus approximately 10 by digital PCR, implying a capture efficiency of 25% to 35%. The naive libraries included spiked-in Jurkat TCR RNA (around 9 copies' worth), and this RNA is not part of the donor repertoire. When barcode sub-clustering was not used, chimeric consensus sequences inflated TCR diversity, with chimeras reaching as high as 47%. In CMV-specific effector cells, clones with more than 20 RNA copies contained over 99% of molecules, whereas in naive cells such clones contained under 1% of molecules.

This clonotype appeared many times. Its antigen is unknown. Per-base qualities were not stored, and no clone one base away is much larger. This clonotype originated in a human donor in good health. Some libraries in this study had Jurkat cell RNA spiked in. The V and J segments used are TRBV5-6 and TRBJ1-3, with a tentative D gene TRBD1 over 6 matching bases. The sample comprised naive CD8+ T cells from blood, with Jurkat cell RNA spiked in. This sample's cell subset or site label indicates: FACS-sorted CD8+CD4-CCR7+CD45RA+ naive T cells. This receptor carries the CDR3 CASSLATWGPGNTIYF. Here is the DNA: TGTGCCAGCAGCTTGGCGACGTGGGGGCCTGGAAACACCATATATTTT.